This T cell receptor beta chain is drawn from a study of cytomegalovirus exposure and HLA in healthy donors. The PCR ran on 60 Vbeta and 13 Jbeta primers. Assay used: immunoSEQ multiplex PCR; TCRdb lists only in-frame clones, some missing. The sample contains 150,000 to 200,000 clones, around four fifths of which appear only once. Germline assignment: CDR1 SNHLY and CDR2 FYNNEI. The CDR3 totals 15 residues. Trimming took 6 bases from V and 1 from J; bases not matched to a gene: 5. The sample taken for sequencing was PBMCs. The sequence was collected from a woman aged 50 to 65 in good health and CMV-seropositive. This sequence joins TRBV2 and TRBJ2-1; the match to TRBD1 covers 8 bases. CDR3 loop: CASRPRDRSYNEQFF. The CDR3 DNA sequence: TGTGCCAGCAGGCCCCGGGACAGGTCCTACAATGAGCAGTTCTTC.